The sample holds one count of the clone carrying this T cell receptor beta chain. The antigen remains undetermined. The study ran its PCR with 60 Vbeta and 13 Jbeta primers. The data were produced by immunoSEQ multiplex PCR, yet TCRdb's version contains in-frame clones alone and is incomplete. This sample has around 180,000 clones; around nine tenths occur once, and the top ten carry 1.5% to 2%. The data belong to a study of cytomegalovirus exposure and HLA in healthy donors. Study-level results: With later analysis, a missense DCLRE1C variant became linked to TCR beta V- and J-gene trimming. The study carried out a later analysis of TCR beta sequences. It associated around 17,000 of them with specific HLA alleles at a false discovery rate of 0.05. Investigators reported fewer than 200 TCR beta chains as tied to cytomegalovirus.

Germline V CDR1 and CDR2: SGHRS, YFSETQ. The CDR3 loop spans 15 amino acids. The trim removed 5 bases at V and 6 bases at J, leaving 11 bases unmatched. The sequence derives from a woman between 18 and 30 years old in good health and CMV-seronegative. This rearrangement joins TRBV5-1 to TRBJ2-1; 7 bases are shared with TRBD2. Material: PBMCs. CDR3 sequence: CASSLGKLAPNEQFF. CDR3 bases: TGCGCCAGCAGTTTAGGGAAACTAGCGCCCAATGAGCAGTTCTTC.